A single sample gave rise to the 25 T cell receptor beta chains below, sequenced in a study of cytomegalovirus exposure and HLA in healthy donors. Method: immunoSEQ multiplex PCR; TCRdb's copy keeps in-frame clones and lacks some. The sample includes 150,000 to 200,000 clones, approximately 88% of them seen just once. The specimen sequenced was PBMCs. These receptors were obtained from a man younger than 35 in good health and CMV-seropositive.

The chain employs TRBV19 and TRBJ1-1; perhaps TRBD1 as D (5 bases). V was cut by 10 bases and J by 3 bases, with 21 bases left in between. The CDR3 covers 15 residues. Germline V gives CDR1 LNHDA, CDR2 SQIVND (reference sequence). CDR3 DNA: TGTGCCACCAGTCGGGGGTTTGCGTTCTACACTGAAGCTTTCTTT. This encodes CATSRGFAFYTEAFF.

This clone was observed a single time. The chain links TRBV6-5 to TRBJ2-7; the D gene is possibly TRBD2 (5 bases). The length of the CDR3 is 14 residues. V lost 0 bases and J 1 base, leaving 7 bases between the germline ends. CDR1 and CDR2 (germline): MNHEY, SVGAGI. CDR3 coding DNA: TGTGCCAGCAGTTACTCGCGGGTATCCTACGAGCAGTACTTC. Its protein is CASSYSRVSYEQYF.

The gene calls are TRBV9 and TRBJ2-3, with 10 bases matching TRBD2. The CDR3 is made up of 15 amino acids. Germline CDR1 SGDLS, CDR2 YYNGEE. The V and J ends lost 4 bases and 4 bases, in that order; junction bases with no gene match: 6. As DNA, the CDR3 is TGTGCCAGCAGCACTCTAGCGGGAGAGTCAGATACGCAGTATTTT. This sequence encodes CASSTLAGESDTQYF. The full variable domain, completed using reference TRBV9 and TRBJ2-3, is DSGVTQTPKHLITATGQRVTLRCSPRSGDLSVYWYQQSLDQGLQFLIQYYNGEERAKGNILERFSAQQFPDLHSELNLSSLELGDSALYFCASSTLAGESDTQYFGPGTRLTVL.

This chain connects TRBV15 to TRBJ1-5, with TRBD1 matching over 7 bases. Germline V CDR1 and CDR2: LNHNV, YYDKDF (reference sequence). With V trimmed by 3 bases and J by 4 bases, 12 bases remained unmatched. CDR3 length: 17 amino acids. CDR3: CATSSSSQGVYNQPQHF. DNA of the CDR3: TGTGCCACCAGCAGTTCTAGCCAGGGGGTCTATAATCAGCCCCAGCATTTT.

The J gene is TRBJ2-3, the V gene TRBV9; possible D gene TRBD2, 7 bases. V shed 0 bases and J shed 2 bases, with 19 bases lying between them. In germline, CDR1 is SGDLS, CDR2 YYNGEE. CDR3 length equals 18 residues. The CDR3 DNA follows: TGTGCCAGCAGCGTAGAAGGGGGGGGTCTGGGGTCCACAGATACGCAGTATTTT. Translation gives CASSVEGGGLGSTDTQYF. The whole variable domain, remainder taken from reference TRBV9 and TRBJ2-3, is DSGVTQTPKHLITATGQRVTLRCSPRSGDLSVYWYQQSLDQGLQFLIQYYNGEERAKGNILERFSAQQFPDLHSELNLSSLELGDSALYFCASSVEGGGLGSTDTQYFGPGTRLTVL.

The chain has TRBV18 and TRBJ2-7; possibly TRBD2 for D (6 bases). V gave up 0 bases and J gave up 6 bases, with 12 bases separating them. Germline values: CDR1 KGHSH, CDR2 LQKENI. This CDR3 spans 14 amino acids. CDR3 coding DNA: TGTGCCAGCTCACCACCGACGGGGGTCCTCGAGCAGTACTTC. Its protein is CASSPPTGVLEQYF.

This chain connects TRBV28 to TRBJ1-4, with 8 positions matching TRBD1. V gave up 3 bases and J gave up 8 bases; unmatched junction bases: 14. CDR3 length: 17 amino acids. The germline gives CDR1 MDHEN, CDR2 SYDVKM. The CDR3 region is CASSFRGQVSAGEKLFF. The CDR3 DNA is TGTGCCAGCAGTTTTCGGGGACAGGTCTCGGCGGGGGAAAAACTGTTTTTT.

This clone has only one observation. The rearrangement links TRBV30 to TRBJ2-3; 11 positions agree with TRBD2. The germline gives CDR1 GTSNPN, CDR2 SVGIG (reference sequence). V lost 5 bases to trimming and J lost 7 bases; unmatched junction nucleotides: 8. The CDR3 sequence is 14 residues long. The CDR3 DNA reads TGTGCCTGGTCCGGGACTAGCGGTAGAAATACGCAGTATTTT. Amino acids: CAWSGTSGRNTQYF.

This clone has more than one count but fewer than ten. The rearrangement joins TRBV7-3 to TRBJ2-2; 7 bases are a match to TRBD1. V shed 5 bases, J shed 6 bases, and the junction held 6 bases outside the gene matches. The CDR3 is 14 residues long. Germline V gives CDR1 SGHTA, CDR2 FQGTGA. This CDR3 reads CASSATQGAGELFF. The CDR3 region has the DNA TGTGCCAGCAGCGCCACTCAGGGGGCCGGGGAGCTGTTTTTT.

The rearrangement joins TRBV29-1 to TRBJ2-2, with D possibly TRBD1 on 6 matching bases. Germline loops: CDR1 SQVTM, CDR2 ANQGSEA. The germline V and J ends were trimmed by 0 bases and 3 bases, with 8 bases remaining between them. The CDR3 runs 14 residues. As DNA, the CDR3 is TGCAGCGTTGAAGACAGGGGATACACCGGGGAGCTGTTTTTT. This codes for CSVEDRGYTGELFF.

The rearrangement links TRBV13 to TRBJ2-7; 8 nucleotides align to TRBD2. Germline trimming cut 5 bases from V and 5 bases from J; bases unmatched to any gene: 8. This CDR3 region has 14 residues. CDR1 is PRHDT, CDR2 FYEKMQ, per germline (reference sequence). The CDR3 region has the DNA TGTGCCAGCAGCCCCGAGGCACTAGCGGACGAGCAGTACTTC. As protein: CASSPEALADEQYF.

This chain uses TRBV4-1 with TRBJ2-2; no reliable D call. V gave up 4 bases and J gave up 6 bases, with 12 bases separating them. This CDR3 contains 14 residues. Germline V CDR1 and CDR2: MGHRA, YSYEKL. The DNA of the CDR3 is TGCGCCAGCAGCCCCCCAGGAAAGGCCGGGGAGCTGTTTTTT. Translation gives CASSPPGKAGELFF.

V usage is TRBV28 and J usage is TRBJ1-2; 9 positions match TRBD1. CDR1 is MDHEN, CDR2 SYDVKM, per germline. The CDR3 extends over 16 amino acids. Losses at the gene ends were 6 bases for V and 4 bases for J; bases not matched to a gene: 12. CDR3 nucleotide sequence: TGTGCCAGCAGCAAAACAGGGGGCATTGTAGGCTATGGCTACACCTTC. Translated: CASSKTGGIVGYGYTF.

The chain has TRBV7-2 and TRBJ1-5; 9 bases align to TRBD1. The germline gives CDR1 SGHTA, CDR2 FQGNSA. V lost 1 base to trimming and J lost 6 bases; unmatched junction nucleotides: 4. This CDR3 contains 15 residues. CDR3 bases: TGTGCCAGCAGCTTAGAGGGACAGGGTATTCAGCCCCAGCATTTT. It translates to CASSLEGQGIQPQHF.

The genes are TRBV6-5 and TRBJ2-5, with D tentatively TRBD2 (5 bases). The CDR3 consists of 15 residues. The V end lost 6 bases, the J end lost 4 bases, and 18 bases lay between the germline ends. From germline, CDR1 is MNHEY and CDR2 SVGAGI. CDR3 DNA sequence: TGTGCCAGCAGGTCTGCGGGCCAGGATGGAGAGACCCAGTACTTC. Protein: CASRSAGQDGETQYF.

The chain links TRBV6-1 to TRBJ2-7; no clear D. Germline CDR1 is MNHNS and CDR2 is SASEGT. Trimming cost V 7 bases and J 0 bases, with 7 bases left between them. This CDR3 contains 12 residues. CDR3 sequence reads: CASIISSYEQYF. CDR3 nucleotides: TGTGCCAGCATTATCAGCTCCTACGAGCAGTACTTC.

The rearrangement uses TRBV27 and TRBJ2-3; D might be TRBD2 (6 bases). Trimming took off 3 bases at V and 1 base at J, with 11 bases between the two ends. From germline, CDR1 is MNHEY and CDR2 SMNVEV (reference sequence). This CDR3 comprises 15 residues. For the CDR3, the DNA is TGTGCCAGCAGTTTCCTGGGGGGAGGCACAGATACGCAGTATTTT. It specifies CASSFLGGGTDTQYF.

The table lists this clone with a few counts. Different DNA sequences within this sample yield the same CDR3. This chain links TRBV9 with TRBJ1-1; tentative D call: TRBD1 (5 bases). Germline V gene data show CDR1 as SGDLS and CDR2 as YYNGEE. CDR3 length: 13 residues. V lost 0 bases and J lost 3, with 6 bases in between. The CDR3 nucleotides read TGTGCCAGCAGCGTAGCGGGGGACACTGAAGCTTTCTTT. Residues: CASSVAGDTEAFF.

The chain is built from TRBV27 and TRBJ2-5; 7 bases match TRBD2. The V gene's germline CDR1 is MNHEY and CDR2 SMNVEV (reference sequence). CDR3 length: 17 amino acids. V lost 2 bases, J lost 1 base, and 10 bases stayed unmatched. The CDR3 reads CASSLRYAGAAQETQYF. As DNA, the CDR3 is TGTGCCAGCAGTTTAAGGTATGCGGGAGCAGCCCAAGAGACCCAGTACTTC.

The chain uses TRBV7-2 and TRBJ2-1; 9 positions agree with TRBD2. The CDR3 length is 15 residues. Germline CDR1 SGHTA, CDR2 FQGNSA. V lost 3 bases, J lost 2 bases, and 2 bases stayed unmatched. The CDR3 coding sequence is TGTGCCAGCAGCTTTAGCGGGAGTCCCTACAATGAGCAGTTCTTC. Translated, it gives CASSFSGSPYNEQFF.

The genes are TRBV28 and TRBJ2-3, with 10 bases lining up with TRBD1. With V trimmed by 4 bases and J by 10 bases, 11 bases remained unmatched. The CDR3 spans 15 residues. CDR1 and CDR2 from the germline V gene are MDHEN and SYDVKM. This CDR3 reads CASSSPGQGFVAQYF. In nucleotides, the CDR3 is TGTGCCAGCAGTTCACCGGGACAGGGGTTTGTGGCGCAGTATTTT.

The chain employs TRBV6-1 and TRBJ1-2, with D unresolved. The V and J ends lost 3 bases and 1 base respectively, with 3 bases between them. The CDR3 is made up of 12 amino acids. Germline V gene sequence: CDR1 MNHNS, CDR2 SASEGT. The CDR3 DNA follows: TGTGCCAGCAGTGATAATAACTATGGCTACACCTTC. Translation gives CASSDNNYGYTF.

The J gene is TRBJ1-1, the V gene TRBV28, with D uncertain. The CDR3 contains 15 residues. Between the trimmed V and J ends, which lost 4 bases and 6 bases, there was a span of 18 bases. CDR1 is MDHEN and CDR2 is SYDVKM in the germline V gene. As DNA, the CDR3 is TGTGCCAGCAGTTCGCCATCCCCCCCAGGCGCTGAAGCTTTCTTT. It codes for CASSSPSPPGAEAFF.

The gene calls are TRBV19 and TRBJ2-7; 8 bases align to TRBD2. After removal of 5 bases from V and 0 bases from J, the junction contained 6 bases not matched to a gene. This CDR3 has 15 residues. The germline V gene encodes CDR1 LNHDA and CDR2 SQIVND (reference sequence). DNA for the CDR3: TGTGCCAGTAGTGCGAAACTAGCGGCCTCCTACGAGCAGTACTTC. Translated: CASSAKLAASYEQYF.

The rearrangement links TRBV27 to TRBJ1-2; 11 nucleotides align to TRBD1. This CDR3 is built from 14 residues. Germline CDR1 MNHEY, CDR2 SMNVEV (reference sequence). Trimming cost V 3 bases and J 7 bases; bases outside gene matches: 4. As DNA, the CDR3 is TGTGCCAGCAGTTTCGGACAGGGGGCTGGTGGCTACACCTTC. Translating it yields CASSFGQGAGGYTF.